The 26 T cell receptor beta chains below were found in one sample sequenced in a study of blood T cell repertoires in COVID-19. The method was immunoSEQ multiplex PCR; TCRdb's version includes in-frame clones alone and lacks a portion of them. The repertoire holds under 300,000 clones, with 75% to 95% as singletons. Source material: PBMCs or T cells enriched from blood (not recorded which). These receptors came from a woman aged 18-29 years who had recovered from COVID-19.

V gene TRBV6-5 combines with J gene TRBJ2-7; 7 bases agree with TRBD1. The CDR3 is made up of 15 amino acids. In germline, CDR1 is MNHEY, CDR2 SVGAGI. With V trimmed by 5 bases and J by 2 bases, 9 bases remained unmatched. CDR3 sequence reads: CASSRPGQSTYEQYF. CDR3 DNA sequence: TGTGCCAGCAGTCGCCCGGGACAGAGCACCTACGAGCAGTACTTC.

The V and J genes are TRBV24-1 and TRBJ2-3; TRBD2 is a possible D gene (6 bases). The CDR3 is made up of 17 amino acids. Trimming left V 5 bases short and J 4 bases short, with 21 bases between. Germline CDR1 and CDR2: KGHDR and SFDVKD. The CDR3 spells CATSGPRGAIGADTQYF. The CDR3 coding sequence is TGTGCCACCAGTGGGCCCCGCGGGGCTATTGGCGCAGATACGCAGTATTTT.

The genes are TRBV27 and TRBJ2-7, with 9 positions matching TRBD1. This CDR3 is 14 amino acids long. V was pared by 4 bases and J by 5 bases, with 6 bases of the junction left unmatched. The germline CDR1 and CDR2 sequences are MNHEY and SMNVEV (reference sequence). In DNA form, the CDR3 reads TGTGCCAGCAGTTCGGGACAGGGAATCGACGAGCAGTACTTC. This sequence encodes CASSSGQGIDEQYF.

This sequence joins TRBV12-3 or TRBV12-4 and TRBJ1-1; TRBD1 matches at 10 bases. V lost 10 bases to trimming and J lost 1 base; unmatched junction nucleotides: 3. The CDR3 covers 13 residues. CDR3 sequence: CATRTGGNTEAFF. The CDR3 nucleotides are TGTGCCACCAGGACAGGGGGGAACACTGAAGCTTTCTTT.

This rearrangement joins TRBV28 to TRBJ2-1; 8 nucleotides agree with TRBD2. The junction had 5 bases not matched to a gene; V was cut back by 9 bases and J by 4 bases. Germline CDR1 and CDR2: MDHEN and SYDVKM. The CDR3 totals 13 residues. CDR3 nucleotide sequence: TGTGCCAGTACCTCGGGGGGGTACAATGAGCAGTTCTTC. Translation: CASTSGGYNEQFF.

V is TRBV3-1 (or the pseudogene TRBV3-2) and J is TRBJ2-1; D might be TRBD1 (5 bases). This CDR3 spans 14 amino acids. V was cut by 4 bases and J by 10 bases, with 17 bases left in between. In germline, CDR1 is LGHDT, CDR2 YNNKEL (reference sequence). The CDR3 DNA is TGTGCCAGCAGCCCGCTTGGTCAGGGAAGGGAGCAGTTCTTC. Translation: CASSPLGQGREQFF.

V is TRBV9 and J is TRBJ2-1; 12 bases fit TRBD2. CDR1 SGDLS and CDR2 YYNGEE come from the germline V gene. The length of the CDR3 is 17 residues. V lost 4 bases, J lost 7 bases, and 12 bases stayed unmatched. In DNA, the CDR3 is TGTGCCAGCAGCCCCGCCACTAGCGGGGGGAATGCTAATGAGCAGTTCTTC. It encodes CASSPATSGGNANEQFF.

The rearrangement joins TRBV5-4 to TRBJ1-2; a possible D gene is TRBD1 (5 bases). Germline CDR1 is SGHNT and CDR2 is YYREEE (reference sequence). V shed 0 bases and J shed 4 bases, with 13 bases lying between them. The CDR3 has 15 residues. CDR3 sequence reads: CASSLAQDGGYGYTF. Here the CDR3 DNA reads TGTGCCAGCAGCTTGGCGCAGGACGGGGGCTATGGCTACACCTTC.

This clone was seen once. The gene calls are TRBV6-2 or TRBV6-3 and TRBJ2-1; possibly TRBD1 for D (7 bases). V dropped 0 bases and J dropped 0 bases, with 21 bases sitting between them. This CDR3 comprises 20 residues. Germline CDR1 and CDR2: MNHEY and SVGEGT. CDR3 DNA: TGTGCCAGCAGTTACTCGTCCACAGGGGTGCGGGACCGCTCCTACAATGAGCAGTTCTTC. Encoded protein: CASSYSSTGVRDRSYNEQFF.

V usage is TRBV2 and J usage is TRBJ2-7, with a possible D match to TRBD1 (5 bases). The ends were cut back, 3 bases at V and 3 bases at J, with 9 bases in the middle. The CDR3 is 13 residues long. Germline V gene data show CDR1 as SNHLY and CDR2 as FYNNEI. The CDR3: CASSDDSRYEQYF. CDR3 DNA: TGTGCCAGCAGTGATGACAGTCGCTACGAGCAGTACTTC.

The chain employs TRBV5-1 and TRBJ2-4, with TRBD2 identical over 8 bases. This CDR3 is built from 15 residues. Losses at the gene ends were 1 base for V and 7 bases for J; bases not matched to a gene: 7. The germline CDR1 and CDR2 sequences are SGHRS and YFSETQ. CDR3 sequence: CASSLTQGGRNIQYF. CDR3 DNA sequence: TGCGCCAGCAGCTTGACCCAGGGCGGGAGGAACATTCAGTACTTC.

The chain uses TRBV6-2 or TRBV6-3 and TRBJ2-1, with D possibly being TRBD2 (5 bases). The CDR3 contains 14 residues. The germline V gene encodes CDR1 MNHEY and CDR2 SVGEGT. V shed 5 bases and J shed 8 bases, with 16 bases lying between them. The CDR3 reads CASSLEDLADEQFF. The CDR3 nucleotides read TGTGCCAGCAGTCTAGAGGACTTAGCCGATGAGCAGTTCTTC.

The chain combines TRBV29-1 with TRBJ2-2, with TRBD1 matching over 7 bases. Per the germline V gene, CDR1 is SQVTM and CDR2 is ANQGSEA. V shed 5 bases, J shed 0 bases, and the junction held 3 bases outside the gene matches. This CDR3 is built from 14 residues. The CDR3 region is CSVRTGANTGELFF. In DNA form, the CDR3 reads TGCAGCGTTAGGACAGGAGCGAACACCGGGGAGCTGTTTTTT.

V and J are TRBV2 and TRBJ2-5; no firm D call. Trimming shortened V by 2 bases and J by 2 bases, and 6 bases separated the two germline ends. The germline V gene encodes CDR1 SNHLY and CDR2 FYNNEI. The CDR3 sequence is 13 residues long. For the CDR3, the DNA is TGTGCCAGCAGTGAAACAGCTCAAGAGACCCAGTACTTC. Residues: CASSETAQETQYF.

This clone was counted a single time. The chain couples TRBV7-9 to TRBJ1-1; weak D call: TRBD1 (5 bases). V was trimmed by 6 bases and J by 4 bases, leaving 12 bases between them. CDR1 and CDR2 (germline): SEHNR, FQNEAQ (reference sequence). The CDR3 loop spans 13 amino acids. The chain's CDR3 is CASSQGGLTEAFF. The CDR3 DNA is TGTGCCAGCAGTCAGGGTGGCCTCACTGAAGCTTTCTTT.

A word on this clone: Since a much larger clone is just one base distant, this may be a read error. This rearrangement joins TRBV13 to TRBJ2-2, with D uncertain. The CDR3 contains 12 residues. Per germline, CDR1 PRHDT and CDR2 FYEKMQ (reference sequence). V was shortened by 5 bases and J by 2 bases, with 3 bases between the two germline ends. The CDR3 region is CASSLNTGELFF. As DNA, the CDR3 is TGTGCCAGCAGCCTCAACACCGGGGAGCTGTTTTTT.

The chain carries TRBV11-3 and TRBJ2-7; D not resolved. Germline lookup yields CDR1 SGHNT and CDR2 YENEEA. The CDR3 is 14 residues long. Trimming shortened V by 5 bases and J by 1 base, and 12 bases separated the two germline ends. The CDR3 sequence: CASSVSGLSYEQYF. CDR3 nucleotide sequence: TGTGCCAGCAGCGTATCAGGCTTGTCCTACGAGCAGTACTTC.

The genes are TRBV5-1 and TRBJ2-1; D is unresolved. Germline V gene sequence: CDR1 SGHRS, CDR2 YFSETQ. The CDR3 sequence is 16 residues long. V was clipped by 1 base and J by 5 bases, with 16 bases between them. CDR3 sequence reads: CASSLSLLLNNNEQFF. The CDR3 region has the DNA TGCGCCAGCAGCTTGAGTCTTCTCCTAAATAACAATGAGCAGTTCTTC.

The V gene is TRBV6-5, the J gene TRBJ2-2; D ambiguous. V was trimmed by 0 bases and J by 5 bases, leaving 10 bases between them. CDR1 and CDR2 from the germline V gene are MNHEY and SVGAGI. The CDR3 extends over 15 amino acids. The CDR3 loop reads CASSYSISATGELFF. The CDR3 coding sequence is TGTGCCAGCAGTTACTCGATTTCCGCGACCGGGGAGCTGTTTTTT.

This clone was detected once. The chain combines TRBV14 with TRBJ1-2, with D possibly matching TRBD1 (5 bases). This CDR3 has 14 residues. Trimming took 3 bases from V and 6 from J, leaving 14 bases between them. CDR1 and CDR2 from the germline V gene are SGHDN and FVKESK. This CDR3 reads CASSHPGQGHGYTF. The CDR3 DNA reads as TGTGCCAGCAGCCACCCAGGGCAGGGCCATGGCTACACCTTC.

V is TRBV4-2 and J is TRBJ2-2; a weak D match, TRBD2 (5 bases). The germline V gene encodes CDR1 LGHNA and CDR2 YNFKEQ. The CDR3 spans 20 residues. Deletions cut 0 bases from V and 4 bases from J, with 24 bases between. CDR3 sequence reads: CASSQDPAVSGRKRTGELFF. The CDR3 bases are TGTGCCAGCAGCCAAGATCCTGCGGTGTCGGGGAGAAAGCGCACCGGGGAGCTGTTTTTT.

The chain combines TRBV5-1 with TRBJ1-1; D remains ambiguous. The germline V and J ends were trimmed by 6 bases and 5 bases, with 26 bases remaining between them. The CDR3 sequence is 17 residues long. The V gene's germline CDR1 is SGHRS and CDR2 YFSETQ. The CDR3 region has the DNA TGCGCCAGCACGAGGTCACACTTTCAGTTATCCGGGACTGAAGCTTTCTTT. This sequence encodes CASTRSHFQLSGTEAFF.

The rearrangement links TRBV6-4 to TRBJ1-2; no firm D call. The V gene lost 6 bases and the J gene lost 4 bases, with 12 bases spanning the gap. The CDR3 sequence is 13 residues long. The germline CDR1 and CDR2 sequences are MRHNA and SNTAGT. In nucleotides, the CDR3 is TGTGCCAGCAGGGCCCTGCCAGGCTATGGCTACACCTTC. Its translation is CASRALPGYGYTF.

The chain has TRBV6-5 and TRBJ2-7; a possible D gene is TRBD1 (7 bases). Trimming took off 5 bases at V and 6 bases at J, with 20 bases between the two ends. Looked up from germline, CDR1 is MNHEY and CDR2 is SVGAGI. The length of the CDR3 is 15 residues. The CDR3 DNA reads TGTGCCAGCAGTCCCCTCGACAGGGAGGTGGGCGAGCAGTACTTC. Residues: CASSPLDREVGEQYF.

The rearrangement links TRBV28 to TRBJ1-1, with TRBD1 matching 8 bases. The CDR3 is 14 residues long. Germline V gene sequence: CDR1 MDHEN, CDR2 SYDVKM. Losses at the gene ends were 6 bases for V and 5 bases for J; bases not matched to a gene: 8. Here the CDR3 reads CASSSGQGRTEAFF. The CDR3 DNA follows: TGTGCCAGCAGCTCAGGACAGGGAAGGACTGAAGCTTTCTTT.

V usage is TRBV5-1 and J usage is TRBJ1-1, with D unclear. Germline V gives CDR1 SGHRS, CDR2 YFSETQ. Trimming shortened V by 4 bases and J by 1 base, and 17 bases separated the two germline ends. CDR3 length equals 16 residues. CDR3 DNA: TGCGCCAGCAGCCCAACCCCCCTAACGGGGAACACTGAAGCTTTCTTT. Residues: CASSPTPLTGNTEAFF. Combining the CDR3 with reference TRBV5-1 and TRBJ1-1 gives the whole variable domain KAGVTQTPRYLIKTRGQQVTLSCSPISGHRSVSWYQQTPGQGLQFLFEYFSETQRNKGNFPGRFSGRQFSNSRSEMNVSTLELGDSALYLCASSPTPLTGNTEAFFGQGTRLTVV.